This T cell receptor beta chain was documented in a study of blood T cell repertoires in COVID-19. Study summary: PBMCs, B-cell-depleted T cells, or T cells were the source of the cDNA or gDNA that made up the material.

Germline CDR1 is MDHEN and CDR2 is SYDVKM. V shed 6 bases and J 7 bases; nucleotides not matched to a gene: 7. CDR3 length: 15 residues. Clones were sequenced by immunoSEQ multiplex PCR, and TCRdb holds only the in-frame ones, with some missing. This repertoire shows some 130,000 clones, around four fifths found once; its top ten account for approximately 10%. The specimen sequenced was peripheral blood. This clonotype was sampled from a man aged 60 to 69 who had recovered from COVID-19. The chain carries TRBV28 and TRBJ1-4; 11 nucleotides match TRBD1. CDR3 DNA sequence: TGTGCCAGCAGAGTTCCCGGGACAGGGGGTGAAAAACTGTTTTTT. Protein sequence: CASRVPGTGGEKLFF.